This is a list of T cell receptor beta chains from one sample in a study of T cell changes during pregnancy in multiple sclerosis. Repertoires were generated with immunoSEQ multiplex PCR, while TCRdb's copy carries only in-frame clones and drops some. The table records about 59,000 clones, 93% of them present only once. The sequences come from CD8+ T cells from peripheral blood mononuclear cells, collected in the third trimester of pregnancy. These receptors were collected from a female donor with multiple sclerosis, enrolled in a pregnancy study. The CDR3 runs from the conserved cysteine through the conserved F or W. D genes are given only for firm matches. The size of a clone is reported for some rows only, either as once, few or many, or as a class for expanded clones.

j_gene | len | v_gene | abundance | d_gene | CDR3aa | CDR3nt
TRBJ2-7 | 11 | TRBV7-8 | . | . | CASKLYDEQYF | TGTGCCAGCAAACTTTACGACGAGCAGTACTTC
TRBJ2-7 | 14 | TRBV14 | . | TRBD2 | CASRDSSGSYEQYF | TGTGCCAGCAGGGACTCTAGCGGGAGCTACGAGCAGTACTTC
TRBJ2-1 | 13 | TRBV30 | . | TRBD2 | CAWSGLAGNEQFF | TGTGCCTGGAGTGGACTAGCTGGGAATGAGCAGTTCTTC
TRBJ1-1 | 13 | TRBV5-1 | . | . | CASSLAVNTEAFF | TGCGCCAGCAGCTTGGCGGTGAACACTGAAGCTTTCTTT
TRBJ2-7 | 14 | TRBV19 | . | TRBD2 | CASSITSGDYEQYF | TGTGCCAGTAGTATTACTAGCGGTGACTACGAGCAGTACTTC
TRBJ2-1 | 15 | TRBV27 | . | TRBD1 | CASSLRGTGVNEQFF | TGTGCCAGCAGCCTGCGAGGGACAGGGGTTAATGAGCAGTTCTTC
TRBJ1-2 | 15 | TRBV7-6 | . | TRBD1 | CASRPGQAAGYGYTF | TGTGCCAGCAGGCCGGGACAGGCTGCGGGCTATGGCTACACCTTC
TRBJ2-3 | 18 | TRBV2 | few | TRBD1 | CASSEERPGTGAQDTQYF | TGTGCCAGCAGTGAAGAAAGGCCCGGGACAGGGGCTCAAGATACGCAGTATTTT
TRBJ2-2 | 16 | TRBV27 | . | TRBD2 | CASTGLAGINTGELFF | TGTGCCAGCACTGGACTAGCGGGAATTAACACCGGGGAGCTGTTTTTT
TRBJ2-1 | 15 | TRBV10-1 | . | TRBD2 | CASSEGGLGPNEQFF | TGCGCCAGCAGTGAGGGGGGACTAGGCCCCAATGAGCAGTTCTTC
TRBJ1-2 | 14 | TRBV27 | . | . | CASSPETGNYGYTF | TGTGCCAGCAGTCCCGAGACAGGCAACTATGGCTACACCTTC
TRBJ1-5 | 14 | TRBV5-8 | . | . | CASSPPGRVKTSYF | TGTGCCAGCAGCCCCCCCGGCAGGGTTAAAACCTCGTATTTT
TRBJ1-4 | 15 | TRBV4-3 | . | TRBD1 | CASSQGGTVNEKLFF | TGCGCCAGCAGCCAAGGTGGGACAGTTAATGAAAAACTGTTTTTT
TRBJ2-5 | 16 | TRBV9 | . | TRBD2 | CASTIFLAGGWETQYF | TGTGCCAGCACCATATTCCTAGCGGGAGGCTGGGAGACCCAGTACTTC
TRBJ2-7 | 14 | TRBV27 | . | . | CASSFSSPTYEQYF | TGTGCCAGCAGTTTTAGCTCACCGACCTACGAGCAGTACTTC
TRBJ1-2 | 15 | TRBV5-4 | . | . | CASSLYQGLDYGYTF | TGTGCCAGCAGCTTGTACCAGGGGTTGGACTATGGCTACACCTTC
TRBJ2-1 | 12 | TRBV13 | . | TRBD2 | CASSAFGREQFF | TGTGCCAGCAGCGCCTTCGGGAGGGAGCAGTTCTTC